The 18 T cell receptor beta chains listed next were all sequenced from one sample in a study of blood T cell repertoires in COVID-19. Sequencing was performed with immunoSEQ multiplex PCR; in TCRdb, only in-frame clones are kept and a portion is missing. The sample has 40,000 to 45,000 clones, more than 80% seen once. The specimen sequenced was peripheral blood. The receptors stem from a man aged 55 to 69 with active COVID-19.

This chain connects TRBV7-3 to TRBJ2-1, with D perhaps TRBD2 (6 bases). The length of the CDR3 is 15 residues. Germline V gives CDR1 SGHTA, CDR2 FQGTGA. Between the trimmed V and J ends, which lost 6 bases and 4 bases, there was a span of 16 bases. The CDR3 region is CASSRTGVGYNEQFF. In DNA form, the CDR3 reads TGTGCCAGCAGTAGAACGGGAGTAGGTTACAATGAGCAGTTCTTC. Using reference TRBV7-3 and TRBJ2-1 for the parts outside the CDR3, the full variable domain is GAGVSQTPSNKVTEKGKYVELRCDPISGHTALYWYRQSLGQGPEFLIYFQGTGAADDSGLPNDRFFAVRPEGSVSTLKIQRTERGDSAVYLCASSRTGVGYNEQFFGPGTRLTVL.

The chain employs TRBV5-1 and TRBJ1-2; D is possibly TRBD1 (6 bases). Germline V gene data show CDR1 as SGHRS and CDR2 as YFSETQ. Between the trimmed V and J ends, which lost 2 bases and 2 bases, there was a span of 13 bases. CDR3 size: 15 residues. This CDR3 is CASSFSGQLNYGYTF. CDR3 bases: TGCGCCAGCAGCTTCTCCGGACAGCTCAACTATGGCTACACCTTC. Supplemented by reference TRBV5-1 and TRBJ1-2, the full variable domain reads KAGVTQTPRYLIKTRGQQVTLSCSPISGHRSVSWYQQTPGQGLQFLFEYFSETQRNKGNFPGRFSGRQFSNSRSEMNVSTLELGDSALYLCASSFSGQLNYGYTFGSGTRLTVV.

The chain carries TRBV28 and TRBJ2-3; D possibly corresponds to TRBD2 (6 bases). CDR3 length: 15 amino acids. From germline, CDR1 is MDHEN and CDR2 SYDVKM. The V and J ends lost 8 bases and 1 base respectively, with 16 bases between them. The CDR3 nucleotides are TGTGCCAGCTGGAGCCCCGGGGGTGGCACAGATACGCAGTATTTT. This gives the protein CASWSPGGGTDTQYF.

The genes are TRBV6-5 and TRBJ2-7; maybe TRBD2 (5 bases). The CDR3 runs 14 residues. V lost 0 bases and J 6 bases, leaving 12 bases between the germline ends. Germline loops: CDR1 MNHEY, CDR2 SVGAGI. This CDR3 is CASSYSSDGFEQYF. Written as DNA, the CDR3 is TGTGCCAGCAGTTACTCTAGCGATGGGTTCGAGCAGTACTTC.

The J gene is TRBJ2-5, the V gene TRBV9; 12 nucleotides match TRBD1. This CDR3 has 15 residues. The germline CDR1 and CDR2 sequences are SGDLS and YYNGEE. The trim removed 4 bases at V and 5 bases at J, leaving 6 bases unmatched. As DNA, the CDR3 is TGTGCCAGCAGCCTGGGACAGGGGGCCCGGGAGACCCAGTACTTC. Amino acids: CASSLGQGARETQYF. The whole variable domain, filled in from reference TRBV9 and TRBJ2-5, reads DSGVTQTPKHLITATGQRVTLRCSPRSGDLSVYWYQQSLDQGLQFLIQYYNGEERAKGNILERFSAQQFPDLHSELNLSSLELGDSALYFCASSLGQGARETQYFGPGTRLLVL.

The chain combines TRBV5-4 with TRBJ2-7; TRBD2 agrees at 15 bases. V shed 5 bases and J 6 bases; nucleotides not matched to a gene: 9. CDR3 size: 16 residues. The V gene's germline CDR1 is SGHNT and CDR2 YYREEE (reference sequence). CDR3 nucleotide sequence: TGTGCCAGCAGTTATGGACTAGCGGGAGGGCAGGGCGAGCAGTACTTC. Translating it yields CASSYGLAGGQGEQYF.

The chain carries TRBV5-3 and TRBJ2-5; the match to TRBD1 covers 10 bases. TRBV5-3 is flagged as an ORF with uncertain function. Losses at the gene ends were 0 bases for V and 3 bases for J; bases not matched to a gene: 8. This CDR3 comprises 17 residues. The CDR3 sequence is CARSLAGQGIGEETQYF. The CDR3 DNA reads as TGTGCCAGAAGCTTGGCGGGACAGGGGATAGGGGAAGAGACCCAGTACTTC.

The rearrangement links TRBV13 to TRBJ2-2, with 7 bases aligning to TRBD2. J was trimmed by 4 bases and V by 2 bases; bases with no gene match: 4. Germline V gene sequence: CDR1 PRHDT, CDR2 FYEKMQ (reference sequence). This CDR3 has 15 residues. The CDR3 sequence is CASSLWGRATGELFF. The CDR3 DNA reads as TGTGCCAGCAGCTTATGGGGGAGGGCCACCGGGGAGCTGTTTTTT.

The chain carries TRBV30 and TRBJ1-6; the D is unclear. There are 15 residues in the CDR3. V lost 2 bases and J lost 7, with 15 bases in between. The germline V gene has CDR1 GTSNPN and CDR2 SVGIG (reference sequence). The CDR3: CAWSLTLGLNSPLHF. CDR3 coding DNA: TGTGCCTGGAGTTTAACCCTTGGGCTAAATTCACCCCTCCACTTT.

The rearrangement uses TRBV4-3 and TRBJ2-2; the match to TRBD2 covers 13 bases. The junction had 12 bases not matched to a gene; V was cut back by 4 bases and J by 4 bases. Germline CDR1 is LGHNA and CDR2 is YSLEER. The CDR3 sequence is 19 residues long. CDR3 residues: CASSPGGLAGPMGTGELFF. CDR3 DNA sequence: TGCGCCAGCAGCCCTGGGGGACTAGCGGGACCCATGGGCACCGGGGAGCTGTTTTTT.

The chain couples TRBV5-5 to TRBJ1-2; D gene uncertain. Germline CDR1 SGHKS, CDR2 YYEKEE (reference sequence). The CDR3 is made up of 15 amino acids. V lost 0 bases to trimming and J lost 3 bases, with 12 bases between them. The CDR3: CASSLDPGGDYGYTF. In nucleotides, the CDR3 is TGTGCCAGCAGCTTGGATCCCGGCGGTGACTATGGCTACACCTTC.

The V gene is TRBV29-1, the J gene TRBJ2-5; D remains unclear. Germline lookup yields CDR1 SQVTM and CDR2 ANQGSEA. This CDR3 contains 12 residues. In nucleotides, the CDR3 is TGCAGTTACCTGGGCAGGTTAGAGACCCAGTACTTC. Translating gives CSYLGRLETQYF.

This sequence joins TRBV5-1 and TRBJ2-7, with 7 bases that match TRBD1. This CDR3 is 15 amino acids long. The germline CDR1 and CDR2 sequences are SGHRS and YFSETQ. Unmatched junction bases numbered 10, after V lost 4 bases and J lost 3 bases. CDR3 sequence (DNA): TGCGCCAGCAGCCCAACACAGGGGTCAATCTACGAGCAGTACTTC. This codes for CASSPTQGSIYEQYF.

This clone was seen a single time. The rearrangement uses TRBV6-5 and TRBJ1-2; D not certain. CDR1 is MNHEY and CDR2 is SVGAGI in the germline V gene. The CDR3 covers 13 residues. V was shortened by 7 bases and J by 8 bases, with 17 bases between the two germline ends. The CDR3 sequence is CASIGDYGEGYTF. The DNA of the CDR3 is TGTGCCAGCATCGGGGATTACGGGGAGGGCTACACCTTC.

V and J are TRBV5-4 and TRBJ2-6; 12 bases fit TRBD1. CDR1 is SGHNT, CDR2 YYREEE, per germline (reference sequence). J gave up 2 bases and V 3 bases, and 6 bases lay outside the gene matches. The CDR3 totals 18 residues. The CDR3 loop is CASSSGRDRGPGANVLTF. CDR3 nucleotides: TGTGCCAGCAGCTCGGGTAGGGACAGGGGGCCTGGGGCCAACGTCCTGACTTTC. The whole variable domain, remainder taken from reference TRBV5-4 and TRBJ2-6, is ETGVTQSPTHLIKTRGQQVTLRCSSQSGHNTVSWYQQALGQGPQFIFQYYREEENGRGNFPPRFSGLQFPNYSSELNVNALELDDSALYLCASSSGRDRGPGANVLTFGAGSRLTVL.

This rearrangement joins TRBV3-1 (or the pseudogene TRBV3-2) to TRBJ1-1; unclear D gene. The CDR3 covers 13 residues. Deletions cut 0 bases from V and 10 bases from J, with 12 bases between. Germline values: CDR1 LGHDT, CDR2 YNNKEL (reference sequence). The CDR3 region is CASSQEPKTRAFF. Written as DNA, the CDR3 is TGTGCCAGCAGCCAAGAACCCAAGACAAGAGCTTTCTTT.

The chain recombines TRBV24-1 with TRBJ2-1; 12 bases are a match to TRBD1. The length of the CDR3 is 16 residues. Germline loops: CDR1 KGHDR, CDR2 SFDVKD. Unmatched junction bases numbered 5, after V lost 4 bases and J lost 5 bases. This chain's CDR3 is CATSDRGQGADNEQFF. The CDR3 region has the DNA TGTGCCACCAGTGACCGGGGACAGGGGGCGGACAATGAGCAGTTCTTC.

This clone appeared once. This chain joins TRBV28 and TRBJ1-5; 10 bases line up with TRBD1. Per germline, CDR1 MDHEN and CDR2 SYDVKM. The CDR3 consists of 16 residues. V lost 2 bases to trimming and J lost 4 bases; unmatched junction nucleotides: 5. The CDR3 coding sequence is TGTGCCAGCAGTTTACCCGACAGGGGGCGAAATCAGCCCCAGCATTTT. Protein product: CASSLPDRGRNQPQHF.